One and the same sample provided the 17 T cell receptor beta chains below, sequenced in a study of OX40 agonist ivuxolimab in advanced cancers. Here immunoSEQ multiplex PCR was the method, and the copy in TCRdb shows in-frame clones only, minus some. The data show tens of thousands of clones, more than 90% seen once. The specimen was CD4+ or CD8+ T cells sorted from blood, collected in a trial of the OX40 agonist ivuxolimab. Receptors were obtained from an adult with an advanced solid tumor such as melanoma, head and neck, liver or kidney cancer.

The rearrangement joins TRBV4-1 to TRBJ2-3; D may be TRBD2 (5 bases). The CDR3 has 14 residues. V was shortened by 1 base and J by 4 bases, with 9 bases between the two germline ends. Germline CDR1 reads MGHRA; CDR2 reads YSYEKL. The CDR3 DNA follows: TGCGCCAGCAGCCAAGGGCCCGGGGCAGATACGCAGTATTTT. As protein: CASSQGPGADTQYF.

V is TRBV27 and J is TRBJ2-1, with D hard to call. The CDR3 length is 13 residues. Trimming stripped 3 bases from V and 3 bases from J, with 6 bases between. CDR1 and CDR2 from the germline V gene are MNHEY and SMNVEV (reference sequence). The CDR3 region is CASSFADYNEQFF. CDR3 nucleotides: TGTGCCAGCAGTTTCGCAGACTACAATGAGCAGTTCTTC.

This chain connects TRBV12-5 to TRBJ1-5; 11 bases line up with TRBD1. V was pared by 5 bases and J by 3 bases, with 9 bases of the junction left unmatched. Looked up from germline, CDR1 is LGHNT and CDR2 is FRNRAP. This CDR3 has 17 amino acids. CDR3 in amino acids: CASGPQDRGPSNQPQHF. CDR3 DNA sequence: TGTGCTAGTGGTCCCCAGGACAGGGGGCCCTCCAATCAGCCCCAGCATTTT.

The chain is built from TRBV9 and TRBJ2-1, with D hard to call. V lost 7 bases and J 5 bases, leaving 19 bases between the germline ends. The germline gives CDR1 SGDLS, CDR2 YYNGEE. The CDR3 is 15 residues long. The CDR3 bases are TGTGCCAGCTCCCCCTTGGGGATACTTGACAATGAGCAGTTCTTC. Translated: CASSPLGILDNEQFF.

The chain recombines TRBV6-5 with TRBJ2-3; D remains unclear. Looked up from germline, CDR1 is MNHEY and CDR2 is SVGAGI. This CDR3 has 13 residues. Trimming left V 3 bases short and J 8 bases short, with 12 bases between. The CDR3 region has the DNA TGTGCCAGCAGTTATGTGGGCATTGGTACGCAGTATTTT. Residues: CASSYVGIGTQYF.

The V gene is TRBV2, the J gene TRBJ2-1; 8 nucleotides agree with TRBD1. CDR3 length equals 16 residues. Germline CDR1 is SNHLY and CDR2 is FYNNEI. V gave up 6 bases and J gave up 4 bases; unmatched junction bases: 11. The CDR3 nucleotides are TGTGCCAGCAGCCCCCCAGGACAGGGTGTATACAATGAGCAGTTCTTC. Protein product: CASSPPGQGVYNEQFF. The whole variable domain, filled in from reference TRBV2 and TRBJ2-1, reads EPEVTQTPSHQVTQMGQEVILRCVPISNHLYFYWYRQILGQKVEFLVSFYNNEISEKSEIFDDQFSVERPDGSNFTLKIRSTKLEDSAMYFCASSPPGQGVYNEQFFGPGTRLTVL.

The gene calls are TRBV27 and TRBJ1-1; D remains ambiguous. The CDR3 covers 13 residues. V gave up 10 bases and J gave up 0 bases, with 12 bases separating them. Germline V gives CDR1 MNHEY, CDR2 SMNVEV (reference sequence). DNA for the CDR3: TGTGCCACTACGGACCTGATGAACACTGAAGCTTTCTTT. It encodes CATTDLMNTEAFF.

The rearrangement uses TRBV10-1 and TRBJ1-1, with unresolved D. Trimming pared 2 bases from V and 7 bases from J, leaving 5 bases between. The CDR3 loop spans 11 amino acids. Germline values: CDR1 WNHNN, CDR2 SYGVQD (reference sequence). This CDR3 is CASSEGFEAFF. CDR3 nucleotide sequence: TGCGCCAGCAGTGAGGGTTTTGAAGCTTTCTTT.

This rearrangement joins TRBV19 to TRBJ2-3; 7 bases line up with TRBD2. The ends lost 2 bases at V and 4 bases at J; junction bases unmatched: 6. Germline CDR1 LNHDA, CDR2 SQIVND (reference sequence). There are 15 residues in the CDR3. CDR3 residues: CASSISGTYPDTQYF. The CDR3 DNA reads TGTGCCAGTAGTATAAGCGGGACCTATCCAGATACGCAGTATTTT. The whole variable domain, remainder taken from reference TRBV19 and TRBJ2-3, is DGGITQSPKYLFRKEGQNVTLSCEQNLNHDAMYWYRQDPGQGLRLIYYSQIVNDFQKGDIAEGYSVSREKKESFPLTVTSAQKNPTAFYLCASSISGTYPDTQYFGPGTRLTVL.

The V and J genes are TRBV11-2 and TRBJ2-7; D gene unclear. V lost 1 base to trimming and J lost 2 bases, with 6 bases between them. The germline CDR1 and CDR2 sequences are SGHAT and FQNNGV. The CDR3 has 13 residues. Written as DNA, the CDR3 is TGTGCCAGCAGCTTAGGGCCCCCCTACGAGCAGTACTTC. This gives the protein CASSLGPPYEQYF. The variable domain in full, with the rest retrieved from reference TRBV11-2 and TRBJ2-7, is EAGVAQSPRYKIIEKRQSVAFWCNPISGHATLYWYQQILGQGPKLLIQFQNNGVVDDSQLPKDRFSAERLKGVDSTLKIQPAKLEDSAVYLCASSLGPPYEQYFGPGTRLTVT.

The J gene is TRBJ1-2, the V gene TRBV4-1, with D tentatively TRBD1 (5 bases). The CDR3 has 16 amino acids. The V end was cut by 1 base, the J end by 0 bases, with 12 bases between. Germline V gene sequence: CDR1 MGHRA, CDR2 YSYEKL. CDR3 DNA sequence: TGCGCCAGCAGCCAAGTCGGACATAGCTCTAACTATGGCTACACCTTC. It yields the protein CASSQVGHSSNYGYTF.

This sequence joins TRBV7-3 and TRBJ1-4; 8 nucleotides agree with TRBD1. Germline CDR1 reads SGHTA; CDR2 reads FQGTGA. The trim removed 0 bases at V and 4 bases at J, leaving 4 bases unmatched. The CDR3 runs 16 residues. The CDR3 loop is CASSLTQTGDNEKLFF. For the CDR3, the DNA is TGTGCCAGCAGCTTAACCCAGACAGGGGATAATGAAAAACTGTTTTTT.

Written as DNA, the CDR3 is TGTGCCATCAGTGAACAGGGTAACACCGGGGAGCTGTTTTTT. Protein product: CAISEQGNTGELFF. The chain links TRBV10-3 to TRBJ2-2, with D perhaps TRBD1 (6 bases). Trimming removed 3 bases from V and 2 bases from J, with 7 bases in between. Germline values: CDR1 ENHRY, CDR2 SYGVKD. The CDR3 loop spans 14 amino acids.

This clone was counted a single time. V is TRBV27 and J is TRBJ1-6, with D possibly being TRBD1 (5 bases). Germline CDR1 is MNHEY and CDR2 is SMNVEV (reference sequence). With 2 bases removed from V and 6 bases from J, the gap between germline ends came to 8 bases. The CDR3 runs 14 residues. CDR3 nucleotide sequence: TGTGCCAGCAGTTTAGGGGCGGGTAATTCACCCCTCCACTTT. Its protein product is CASSLGAGNSPLHF.

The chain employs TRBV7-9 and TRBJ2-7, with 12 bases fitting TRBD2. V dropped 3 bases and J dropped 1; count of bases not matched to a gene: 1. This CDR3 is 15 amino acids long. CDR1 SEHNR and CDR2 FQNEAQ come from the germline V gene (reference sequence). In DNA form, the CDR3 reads TGTGCCAGCAGCTTTGGACTAGCGGGGTCCTACGAGCAGTACTTC. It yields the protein CASSFGLAGSYEQYF. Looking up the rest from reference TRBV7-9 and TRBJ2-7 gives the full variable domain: DTGVSQNPRHKITKRGQNVTFRCDPISEHNRLYWYRQTLGQGPEFLTYFQNEAQLEKSRLLSDRFSAERPKGSFSTLEIQRTEQGDSAMYLCASSFGLAGSYEQYFGPGTRLTVT.

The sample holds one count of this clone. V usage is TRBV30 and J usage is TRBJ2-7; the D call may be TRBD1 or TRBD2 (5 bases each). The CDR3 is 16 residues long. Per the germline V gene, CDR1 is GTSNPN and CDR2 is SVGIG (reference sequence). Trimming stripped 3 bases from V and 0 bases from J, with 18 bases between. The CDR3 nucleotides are TGTGCCTGGAGGCATAGCCGGGACGGAGGCTCCTACGAGCAGTACTTC. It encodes CAWRHSRDGGSYEQYF.

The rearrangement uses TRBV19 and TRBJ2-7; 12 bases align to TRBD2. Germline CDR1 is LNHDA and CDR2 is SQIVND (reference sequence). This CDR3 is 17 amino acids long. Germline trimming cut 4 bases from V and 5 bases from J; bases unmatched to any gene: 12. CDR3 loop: CASSRLDLAGGPDEQYF. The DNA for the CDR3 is TGTGCCAGTAGTAGATTAGACCTAGCGGGAGGGCCCGACGAGCAGTACTTC. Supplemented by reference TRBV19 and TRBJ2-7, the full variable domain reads DGGITQSPKYLFRKEGQNVTLSCEQNLNHDAMYWYRQDPGQGLRLIYYSQIVNDFQKGDIAEGYSVSREKKESFPLTVTSAQKNPTAFYLCASSRLDLAGGPDEQYFGPGTRLTVT.